A selection of T cell receptor beta chains follows, all from one sample in a study of blood T cell repertoires in COVID-19. Clones were read by immunoSEQ multiplex PCR, and TCRdb kept only the in-frame ones, dropping some. The sample records tens of thousands of clones, about 86% being singletons. Sequencing input: peripheral blood. The receptors shown here come from a man aged 35-49 years with acute or convalescent COVID-19. CDR3s include the opening cysteine and the closing phenylalanine or tryptophan. D genes are given only for firm matches. Clone size is not always given. Where it is, it says once, few, many or a class for expanded clones.

clone_size	v_call	d_call	j_call	cdr3_nt	cdr3_aa
.	TRBV7-9	.	TRBJ1-1	TGTGCCAGCAGCTTATTGGGTCAGGCCACTGAAGCTTTCTTT	CASSLLGQATEAFF
.	TRBV11-2	.	TRBJ2-7	TGTGCCAGCAGCTTAGCTAGGGTCTCAGAGGGTTACGAGCAGTACTTC	CASSLARVSEGYEQYF
few	TRBV30	.	TRBJ1-5	TGTGCCTGGAGGGACAGTTATAGCAATCAGCCCCAGCATTTT	CAWRDSYSNQPQHF
.	TRBV7-9	TRBD1	TRBJ2-7	TGTGCCAGCAGCCGATCAGGGGGCGGGGACGAGCAGTACTTC	CASSRSGGGDEQYF
.	TRBV11-3	.	TRBJ2-3	TGTGCCAGCTCGACGGGGGTCAGCACAGATACGCAGTATTTT	CASSTGVSTDTQYF
.	TRBV5-1	.	TRBJ1-5	TGCGCCAGCAGCTTGGGAGGGGGGGTTAATCAGCCCCAGCATTTT	CASSLGGGVNQPQHF
.	TRBV30	.	TRBJ2-2	TGTGCCTGGAGCCTAGGGAGAGGCACCGGGGAGCTGTTTTTT	CAWSLGRGTGELFF
.	TRBV12-5	TRBD1	TRBJ1-6	TGTGCTAGTGGTCAGGGTGACAGGGGCGGCAATTCACCCCTCCACTTT	CASGQGDRGGNSPLHF
.	TRBV14	.	TRBJ1-1	TGTGCCAGCAGCCAAGTATCGGGGTTAACGCCCGAAGCTTTCTTT	CASSQVSGLTPEAFF
.	TRBV7-9	.	TRBJ2-2	TGTGCCAGCAGCCGATCAGGGGAGAGGAACACCGGGGAGCTGTTTTTT	CASSRSGERNTGELFF
.	TRBV18	TRBD1	TRBJ1-2	TGTGCCAGCTCACCAGGGACAGCGAATAACTATGGCTACACCTTC	CASSPGTANNYGYTF
.	TRBV5-1	.	TRBJ2-6	TGCGCCAGCAGCTTGGAGGGGTCCGGGGCCAACGTCCTGACTTTC	CASSLEGSGANVLTF
once	TRBV7-8	.	TRBJ2-1	TGTGCCAGCAGCTTAGAGGAGAGCTCCTACAATGAGCAGTTCTTC	CASSLEESSYNEQFF
.	TRBV9	.	TRBJ1-2	TGTGCCAGCAGCAGCAGGGAAGGTGGTGGCTACACCTTC	CASSSREGGGYTF
.	TRBV30	.	TRBJ1-5	TGTGCCTGGAGTGTACGCTCAGATCAGCCCCAGCATTTT	CAWSVRSDQPQHF
.	TRBV18	TRBD1	TRBJ1-1	TGTGCCAGCTCACCGACCCGGGACAGGAACACTGAAGCTTTCTTT	CASSPTRDRNTEAFF
.	TRBV10-1	.	TRBJ2-3	TGCGCCAGCAGTGAGTCTGGGGAGGCGCAGTATTTT	CASSESGEAQYF
.	TRBV11-3	.	TRBJ2-3	TGTGCCAGCAGAACAGCGGATAGTCTATCTAGCACAGATACGCAGTATTTT	CASRTADSLSSTDTQYF
.	TRBV19	.	TRBJ2-2	TGTGCCCCCCGCGCAGGTGGGAACACCGGGGAGCTGTTTTTT	CAPRAGGNTGELFF
once	TRBV6-5	.	TRBJ1-1	TGTGCCAGCAGTTACTCAGCGGGACGAACTACTGAAGCTTTCTTT	CASSYSAGRTTEAFF
.	TRBV30	.	TRBJ1-4	TGTGCCTGGAGTGTCCTCCCGGGAGAAAAACTGTTTTTT	CAWSVLPGEKLFF
.	TRBV30	.	TRBJ1-2	TGTGCCTGGAGATCTGGATCGGGGAATGGCTACACCTTC	CAWRSGSGNGYTF
.	TRBV6-5	.	TRBJ1-2	TGTGCCAGCGGAGGCAGTAGGGGCTACACCTTC	CASGGSRGYTF
.	TRBV12-3/TRBV12-4	TRBD1	TRBJ1-2	TGTGCTAGCAATGGGGACAGGATCTATGGCTACACCTTC	CASNGDRIYGYTF
.	TRBV30	TRBD1	TRBJ2-3	TGTGCCTGGGCACTCGGGACAGCCACAGATACGCAGTATTTT	CAWALGTATDTQYF
.	TRBV10-1	.	TRBJ1-5	TGCGCCAGCAGTGAATCGACAGGTCAGCCCCAGCATTTT	CASSESTGQPQHF
.	TRBV5-1	TRBD1	TRBJ2-1	TGCGCCAGCAGCTCAACAGGGGGAACCCACAATGAGCAGTTCTTC	CASSSTGGTHNEQFF
.	TRBV21-1	.	TRBJ2-5	TGTGCCAGCCCCTCCGACAACAGGCGGACCCAGTACTTC	CASPSDNRRTQYF
.	TRBV5-6	.	TRBJ1-5	TGTGCCAGCAGCTTGTATAGGTACCCTGGGCGTCAGCCCCAGCATTTT	CASSLYRYPGRQPQHF
.	TRBV28	TRBD2	TRBJ2-7	TGTGCCAGCAGTTCAACGCGGGGGGGCAACGAGCAGTACTTC	CASSSTRGGNEQYF
.	TRBV12-5	.	TRBJ1-2	TGTGCTAGTGGTTCCCCCAGTCCAGGGTATTACTATGGCTACACCTTC	CASGSPSPGYYYGYTF
.	TRBV19	.	TRBJ1-3	TGTGCCAGTAGTCCGACAGGAGCCCTCTCTGGAAACACCATATATTTT	CASSPTGALSGNTIYF